These 15 T cell receptor beta chains were sequenced from one sample in a study of blood T cell repertoires in COVID-19. Profiling relied on immunoSEQ multiplex PCR, and the TCRdb table lists in-frame clones only, not all of them. The sample includes 200,000 to 250,000 clones, over 60% of them seen just once. Sequenced material: peripheral blood. The receptor set was obtained from a woman in her 70s with acute or convalescent COVID-19.

This chain connects TRBV7-2 to TRBJ2-1; a possible D gene is TRBD2 (5 bases). The CDR3 extends over 15 amino acids. Germline assignment: CDR1 SGHTA and CDR2 FQGNSA. The V and J ends lost 5 bases and 0 bases respectively, with 11 bases between them. CDR3 DNA sequence: TGTGCCAGCAGCCCCGGACTGAGCTCCTACAATGAGCAGTTCTTC. Amino acid sequence: CASSPGLSSYNEQFF.

This chain joins TRBV3-1 (or the pseudogene TRBV3-2) and TRBJ2-1; TRBD2 is a possible D gene (6 bases). Germline V gene lookup returns CDR1 LGHDT and CDR2 YNNKEL (reference sequence). V was cut by 3 bases and J by 9 bases, with 15 bases left in between. The CDR3 covers 14 residues. The CDR3 loop reads CASSHMDGTGEQFF. DNA for the CDR3: TGTGCCAGCAGCCATATGGATGGGACTGGTGAGCAGTTCTTC.

This rearrangement joins TRBV5-4 to TRBJ2-7, with 7 bases matching TRBD1. Trimming removed 3 bases from V and 5 bases from J; junction bases left unmatched: 14. The CDR3 contains 16 residues. CDR1 SGHNT and CDR2 YYREEE come from the germline V gene (reference sequence). The CDR3 reads CASSSSKGARLHEQYF. CDR3 bases: TGTGCCAGCAGCTCCTCTAAGGGGGCGCGTCTTCACGAGCAGTACTTC.

In the case of this clone: One end of the junction fails to match germline, which may point to a read error. The rearrangement links TRBV6-5 to TRBJ1-5; D gene uncertain. The CDR3 loop spans 15 amino acids. Germline CDR1 reads MNHEY; CDR2 reads SVGAGI. CDR3 sequence: CAGSPQSPLNQPQHF. The CDR3 DNA reads as TGTGCCGGCAGTCCCCAATCCCCACTCAATCAGCCCCAGCATTTT.

CDR3 region: CASSRAGGDEKLFF. The CDR3 nucleotides read TGTGCCAGCAGCCGGGCGGGGGGAGACGAAAAACTGTTTTTT. This chain uses TRBV6-5 with TRBJ1-4; perhaps TRBD1 as D (5 bases). CDR1 is MNHEY, CDR2 SVGAGI, per germline. V was pared by 6 bases and J by 8 bases, with 16 bases between. The length of the CDR3 is 14 residues.

The genes are TRBV2 and TRBJ2-3; D gene ambiguous. The CDR3 is made up of 11 amino acids. The V end was cut by 11 bases, the J end by 6 bases, with 12 bases between. CDR1 is SNHLY, CDR2 FYNNEI, per germline. CDR3 DNA: TGTGCCTGGAGACCCGGGGATACGCAGTATTTT. Protein product: CAWRPGDTQYF.

This chain connects TRBV6-5 to TRBJ2-3; D unresolved. The V end lost 6 bases, the J end lost 2 bases, and 6 bases lay between the germline ends. This CDR3 has 12 residues. CDR1 is MNHEY and CDR2 is SVGAGI in the germline V gene. The CDR3 DNA follows: TGTGCCAGCAGGATCTACACAGATACGCAGTATTTT. Amino acids: CASRIYTDTQYF.

The CDR3 protein is CASSLGGRAQETQYF. The CDR3 coding sequence is TGCGCCAGCAGCTTGGGCGGGAGGGCTCAAGAGACCCAGTACTTC. This rearrangement joins TRBV5-1 to TRBJ2-5; 9 bases fit TRBD2. J lost 2 bases, V lost 0 bases, and 2 bases had no gene match. The CDR3 totals 15 residues. Germline CDR1 SGHRS, CDR2 YFSETQ.

This sequence joins TRBV9 and TRBJ2-5; D is uncertain. This CDR3 is built from 14 residues. V was trimmed by 3 bases and J by 5 bases, leaving 14 bases between them. Looked up from germline, CDR1 is SGDLS and CDR2 is YYNGEE. This CDR3 is CASSASTPGETQYF. The CDR3, as DNA: TGTGCCAGCAGCGCCTCGACTCCTGGGGAGACCCAGTACTTC.

In its sample, this clone was seen a few times. V usage is TRBV7-2 and J usage is TRBJ1-3, with a tentative D call TRBD1 (5 bases). This CDR3 region has 16 residues. CDR1 is SGHTA and CDR2 is FQGNSA in the germline V gene. Trimming pared 0 bases from V and 3 bases from J, leaving 12 bases between. This CDR3 is CASSLAQGDSGNTIYF. The CDR3 region has the DNA TGTGCCAGCAGCTTAGCGCAGGGTGACAGTGGAAACACCATATATTTT. The variable domain in full, with the rest retrieved from reference TRBV7-2 and TRBJ1-3, is GAGVSQSPSNKVTEKGKDVELRCDPISGHTALYWYRQSLGQGLEFLIYFQGNSAPDKSGLPSDRFSAERTGGSVSTLTIQRTQQEDSAVYLCASSLAQGDSGNTIYFGEGSWLTVV.

The chain couples TRBV5-1 to TRBJ1-1; D unresolved. Per germline, CDR1 SGHRS and CDR2 YFSETQ. Trimming shortened V by 0 bases and J by 4 bases, and 7 bases separated the two germline ends. The length of the CDR3 is 13 residues. CDR3 amino acids: CASSLEQTTEAFF. The CDR3, as DNA: TGCGCCAGCAGCTTGGAACAAACCACTGAAGCTTTCTTT.

This chain uses TRBV5-1 with TRBJ2-7; TRBD1 might be the D (5 bases). The CDR3 is 14 residues long. V was shortened by 0 bases and J by 8 bases, with 15 bases between the two germline ends. Germline V gives CDR1 SGHRS, CDR2 YFSETQ. In nucleotides, the CDR3 is TGCGCCAGCAGCTTGGGTCAGGGTGCCGTTCAGCAGTACTTC. Its translation: CASSLGQGAVQQYF.

The V call is TRBV28, the J call TRBJ1-4; D might be TRBD1 (5 bases). Deletions cut 4 bases from V and 5 bases from J, with 14 bases between. Germline CDR1 reads MDHEN; CDR2 reads SYDVKM. This CDR3 is built from 15 residues. The CDR3 protein is CASSSTAAANEKLFF. For the CDR3, the DNA is TGTGCCAGCAGTTCGACAGCTGCCGCCAATGAAAAACTGTTTTTT.

The chain is built from TRBV19 and TRBJ2-1, with 10 bases lining up with TRBD2. Germline assignment: CDR1 LNHDA and CDR2 SQIVND (reference sequence). V was pared by 3 bases and J by 6 bases, with 5 bases of the junction left unmatched. CDR3 length: 15 residues. CDR3 sequence (DNA): TGTGCCAGTAGTATTACTAGCGGGATAAGCAATGAGCAGTTCTTC. Protein product: CASSITSGISNEQFF.

This clone occurred a few times. The chain combines TRBV6-5 with TRBJ1-3; possibly TRBD1 for D (6 bases). Trimming cost V 6 bases and J 0 bases, with 12 bases left between them. The CDR3 totals 15 residues. CDR1 is MNHEY and CDR2 is SVGAGI in the germline V gene. The CDR3 loop is CASRPTGFSGNTIYF. The CDR3 DNA follows: TGTGCCAGCAGACCCACAGGGTTCTCTGGAAACACCATATATTTT.